These 25 T cell receptor beta chains originate from one sample sequenced in a study of a mutant IDH1 vaccine in newly diagnosed glioma (dated by TCRdb to about 2021). No antigen has been identified for these receptors. Library creation used the immunoSEQ multiplex PCR assay. What TCRdb holds here is the immuneACCESS table cut down to in-frame rearrangements. Part of the clones is not present; checked against another copy, under half of the missing clones reflect an unresolved V gene, and the others are unexplained. This sample holds approximately 76,000 clones; more than 85% were observed only once. In total, the top ten clones hold roughly 0.56% of the sample. Interpreted using the paper, the time point label stands for: week 5, during vaccination. A 20-mer mutant IDH1 peptide at 300 micrograms in Montanide made up each vaccine dose, which was injected subcutaneously together with topical imiquimod.

The sample here was PBMCs, taken from a glioma patient whose treatment included an IDH1 peptide vaccine. These receptors all come from a woman aged 45 to 65 with glioma.

This CDR3 reads CASSQSRALQFF. The DNA of the CDR3 is TGTGCCAGCAGCCAAAGCAGGGCCCTGCAGTTCTTC. This chain uses TRBV14 with TRBJ2-1, with D possibly being TRBD1 (5 bases). The germline V gene encodes CDR1 SGHDN and CDR2 FVKESK. V was clipped by 2 bases and J by 12 bases, with 11 bases between them. The CDR3 length is 12 residues. The whole variable domain, filled in from reference TRBV14 and TRBJ2-1, reads EAGVTQFPSHSVIEKGQTVTLRCDPISGHDNLYWYRRVMGKEIKFLLHFVKESKQDESGMPNNRFLAERTGGTYSTLKVQPAELEDSGVYFCASSQSRALQFFGPGTRLTVL.

The chain carries TRBV28 and TRBJ1-1; 8 bases agree with TRBD1. V lost 2 bases to trimming and J lost 8 bases; unmatched junction nucleotides: 10. Germline CDR1 MDHEN, CDR2 SYDVKM. The CDR3 sequence is 15 residues long. Here the CDR3 reads CASSLGGAQGAEAFF. DNA for the CDR3: TGTGCCAGCAGTTTAGGGGGGGCGCAGGGGGCGGAAGCTTTCTTT.

The chain recombines TRBV30 with TRBJ2-1; possible D gene TRBD2, 7 bases. V gave up 0 bases and J gave up 6 bases, with 9 bases separating them. Germline values: CDR1 GTSNPN, CDR2 SVGIG (reference sequence). The CDR3 extends over 13 amino acids. Here the CDR3 reads CAWSVGGVNEQFF. As DNA, the CDR3 is TGTGCCTGGAGTGTAGGGGGGGTCAATGAGCAGTTCTTC.

The rearrangement links TRBV5-6 to TRBJ1-2; D gene unclear. Trimming pared 0 bases from V and 8 bases from J, leaving 8 bases between. The CDR3 sequence is 12 residues long. CDR1 is SGHDT and CDR2 is YYEEEE in the germline V gene. The CDR3 DNA reads TGTGCCAGCAGCTTGGTCGGAGAAGGCTACACCTTC. Its translation is CASSLVGEGYTF.

This chain uses TRBV2 with TRBJ2-5, with TRBD2 matching 7 bases. V lost 7 bases, J lost 2 bases, and 10 bases stayed unmatched. The CDR3 has 15 residues. The V gene's germline CDR1 is SNHLY and CDR2 FYNNEI. The CDR3 DNA follows: TGTGCCAGCACCGGGGGAGGGGTGGGACAAGAGACCCAGTACTTC. Its translation is CASTGGGVGQETQYF.

The chain employs TRBV2 and TRBJ2-3; possible D gene TRBD2, 7 bases. V lost 3 bases and J lost 8, with 18 bases in between. The CDR3 loop spans 15 amino acids. Germline V CDR1 and CDR2: SNHLY, FYNNEI. The CDR3 region is CASSDRGAGTGTQYF. CDR3 in DNA: TGTGCCAGCAGTGATCGGGGGGCGGGTACGGGTACGCAGTATTTT.

This sequence joins TRBV6-1 and TRBJ2-1; 12 bases map to TRBD2. Germline CDR1 MNHNS, CDR2 SASEGT. The J segment lost 8 bases and the V segment lost 2 bases, leaving 7 bases of the junction unmatched. CDR3 size: 16 residues. CDR3: CASSERTSGRKDEQFF. In DNA, the CDR3 is TGTGCCAGCAGTGAAAGAACTAGCGGGAGGAAGGATGAGCAGTTCTTC.

The chain joins TRBV11-1 to TRBJ2-1, with 9 bases identical to TRBD2. Unmatched junction bases numbered 3, after V lost 3 bases and J lost 3 bases. CDR3 length: 15 residues. Germline CDR1 reads SGHAT; CDR2 reads FQDESV (reference sequence). The CDR3 nucleotides are TGTGCCAGCAGCTTTGGGCGGGGGGGCTACAATGAGCAGTTCTTC. This encodes CASSFGRGGYNEQFF.

CDR3 DNA: TGTGCCAGCAGCTTAAGACTAGCGGGAGGTGAATACTTGCCATTCAGTGAGCAGTTCTTC. Its protein product is CASSLRLAGGEYLPFSEQFF. V gene TRBV7-8 combines with J gene TRBJ2-1; 13 bases are a match to TRBD2. Unmatched junction bases numbered 19, after V lost 2 bases and J lost 9 bases. The CDR3 is made up of 20 amino acids. Germline V gives CDR1 SGHVS, CDR2 FQNEAQ.

The chain joins TRBV5-4 to TRBJ2-2; D may correspond to TRBD1 or TRBD2 (5 bases each). Germline CDR1 is SGHNT and CDR2 is YYREEE (reference sequence). The CDR3 has 17 residues. Trimming took 1 base from V and 0 from J, leaving 13 bases between them. The DNA for the CDR3 is TGTGCCAGCAGCTTGCCGCCCGGGGCCTCGAACACCGGGGAGCTGTTTTTT. Translation: CASSLPPGASNTGELFF.

The chain is built from TRBV27 and TRBJ2-5, with 9 bases aligning to TRBD2. TRBJ2-7 matches the DNA end more closely, so the J call is doubtful. The CDR3 extends over 15 amino acids. Looked up from germline, CDR1 is MNHEY and CDR2 is SMNVEV (reference sequence). DNA of the CDR3: TGTGCCAGCAGCGGCGGGGGGGACCTATCGTACGAGCAGTACTTC. Translating it yields CASSGGGDLSYEQYF.

V usage is TRBV9 and J usage is TRBJ2-2; maybe TRBD1 (5 bases). Germline V gives CDR1 SGDLS, CDR2 YYNGEE. This CDR3 contains 13 residues. V lost 2 bases and J 4 bases, leaving 6 bases between the germline ends. The CDR3 protein is CASSVRGTGELFF. Written as DNA, the CDR3 is TGTGCCAGCAGCGTTAGGGGCACCGGGGAGCTGTTTTTT. Based on the CDR3 plus reference TRBV9 and TRBJ2-2, the full variable domain is DSGVTQTPKHLITATGQRVTLRCSPRSGDLSVYWYQQSLDQGLQFLIQYYNGEERAKGNILERFSAQQFPDLHSELNLSSLELGDSALYFCASSVRGTGELFFGEGSRLTVL.

This chain joins TRBV14 and TRBJ2-1; 11 nucleotides line up with TRBD2. The CDR3 is 16 residues long. Germline values: CDR1 SGHDN, CDR2 FVKESK. Germline trimming cut 5 bases from V and 7 bases from J; bases unmatched to any gene: 10. The CDR3: CASSSLTSGSENEQFF. In nucleotides, the CDR3 is TGTGCCAGCAGCTCTCTTACTAGCGGGAGTGAAAATGAGCAGTTCTTC. Using reference TRBV14 and TRBJ2-1 for the parts outside the CDR3, the full variable domain is EAGVTQFPSHSVIEKGQTVTLRCDPISGHDNLYWYRRVMGKEIKFLLHFVKESKQDESGMPNNRFLAERTGGTYSTLKVQPAELEDSGVYFCASSSLTSGSENEQFFGPGTRLTVL.

DNA of the CDR3: TGCAGCGTAGAACAGGCTCCCACCGGGGAGCAGTTCTTC. It yields the protein CSVEQAPTGEQFF. This chain links TRBV29-1 with TRBJ2-1; weak D call: TRBD1 (5 bases). This CDR3 region has 13 residues. V lost 6 bases, J lost 10 bases, and 19 bases lay in between. Germline CDR1 reads SQVTM; CDR2 reads ANQGSEA.

The gene calls are TRBV14 and TRBJ2-3; D is uncertain. Germline V gene lookup returns CDR1 SGHDN and CDR2 FVKESK. The length of the CDR3 is 15 residues. V was trimmed by 4 bases and J by 3 bases, leaving 14 bases between them. The CDR3 DNA follows: TGTGCCAGCAGCCGGACGGTAGGGCCGACAGATACGCAGTATTTT. Translated, it gives CASSRTVGPTDTQYF.

The gene calls are TRBV5-1 and TRBJ2-1; 10 bases line up with TRBD2. This CDR3 has 14 residues. Germline V lookup: CDR1 SGHRS, CDR2 YFSETQ. Losses at the gene ends were 2 bases for V and 7 bases for J; bases not matched to a gene: 3. The CDR3 DNA follows: TGCGCCAGCAGCTTAGCTAGCGGGAGAAATGAGCAGTTCTTC. Translated: CASSLASGRNEQFF. The whole variable domain, filled in from reference TRBV5-1 and TRBJ2-1, reads KAGVTQTPRYLIKTRGQQVTLSCSPISGHRSVSWYQQTPGQGLQFLFEYFSETQRNKGNFPGRFSGRQFSNSRSEMNVSTLELGDSALYLCASSLASGRNEQFFGPGTRLTVL.

The chain is built from TRBV5-1 and TRBJ1-5, with D possibly matching TRBD1 (5 bases). Deletions cut 1 base from V and 0 bases from J, with 8 bases between. Per germline, CDR1 SGHRS and CDR2 YFSETQ. The length of the CDR3 is 15 residues. The CDR3 DNA follows: TGCGCCAGCAGCTTGAGCGGGGCTAGCAATCAGCCCCAGCATTTT. Translated: CASSLSGASNQPQHF. Filled out from reference TRBV5-1 and TRBJ1-5, the complete variable domain reads KAGVTQTPRYLIKTRGQQVTLSCSPISGHRSVSWYQQTPGQGLQFLFEYFSETQRNKGNFPGRFSGRQFSNSRSEMNVSTLELGDSALYLCASSLSGASNQPQHFGDGTRLSIL.

The rearrangement links TRBV5-1 to TRBJ2-5; D is possibly TRBD1 (6 bases). Per the germline V gene, CDR1 is SGHRS and CDR2 is YFSETQ. The CDR3 extends over 14 amino acids. V lost 3 bases, J lost 3 bases, and 12 bases lay in between. CDR3: CASSSGTPKETQYF. In DNA, the CDR3 is TGCGCCAGCAGCTCCGGGACACCGAAAGAGACCCAGTACTTC.

V usage is TRBV28 and J usage is TRBJ2-7; 9 nucleotides line up with TRBD1. Germline trimming cut 4 bases from V and 1 base from J; bases unmatched to any gene: 11. Germline values: CDR1 MDHEN, CDR2 SYDVKM. This CDR3 has 17 amino acids. This CDR3 reads CASSSTFGTGKSYEQYF. CDR3 bases: TGTGCCAGCAGTTCCACATTCGGGACAGGGAAATCCTACGAGCAGTACTTC.

The chain combines TRBV7-9 with TRBJ1-3; D is uncertain. CDR1 and CDR2 (germline): SEHNR, FQNEAQ (reference sequence). CDR3 length: 14 residues. Trimming pared 0 bases from V and 4 bases from J, leaving 7 bases between. The CDR3 nucleotides read TGTGCCAGCAGCTTAGCCGGGGAAGGAAACACCATATATTTT. Amino acid sequence: CASSLAGEGNTIYF.

V gene TRBV28 combines with J gene TRBJ2-7; the match to TRBD2 covers 7 bases. With V trimmed by 6 bases and J by 0 bases, 11 bases remained unmatched. There are 16 residues in the CDR3. Per the germline V gene, CDR1 is MDHEN and CDR2 is SYDVKM. The CDR3 nucleotides are TGTGCCAGCAGCGCCCGGACTAGGCGACCCTCCTACGAGCAGTACTTC. This translates into CASSARTRRPSYEQYF.

The chain carries TRBV7-9 and TRBJ1-5, with D possibly TRBD1 on 6 matching bases. CDR1 is SEHNR and CDR2 is FQNEAQ in the germline V gene (reference sequence). CDR3 length: 17 amino acids. Trimming left V 1 base short and J 2 bases short, with 15 bases between. The CDR3 DNA reads TGTGCCAGCAGCTTAGTCCAGGGGAGTTCGGGCAATCAGCCCCAGCATTTT. Its translation is CASSLVQGSSGNQPQHF.

The CDR3 spells CASSQDSGNTIYF. DNA for the CDR3: TGTGCCAGCAGTCAGGACTCTGGAAACACCATATATTTT. The chain joins TRBV2 to TRBJ1-3; D remains ambiguous. Trimming cost V 5 bases and J 0 bases, with 5 bases left between them. Germline V CDR1 and CDR2: SNHLY, FYNNEI. CDR3 length: 13 residues.

This chain joins TRBV6-5 and TRBJ1-6; the D gene is possibly TRBD1 (5 bases). The CDR3 loop spans 15 amino acids. Trimming removed 7 bases from V and 0 bases from J, with 10 bases in between. From germline, CDR1 is MNHEY and CDR2 SVGAGI. As DNA, the CDR3 is TGTGCCAGCAAGGGGTTTAGCTCCTATAATTCACCCCTCCACTTT. This codes for CASKGFSSYNSPLHF.

V gene TRBV19 combines with J gene TRBJ1-5; TRBD1 agrees at 9 bases. The germline V gene encodes CDR1 LNHDA and CDR2 SQIVND (reference sequence). V lost 7 bases and J lost 4; bases outside the gene matches: 2. This CDR3 comprises 13 residues. The CDR3 here is CASTGQGNQPQHF. CDR3 bases: TGTGCCAGTACGGGACAGGGAAATCAGCCCCAGCATTTT.